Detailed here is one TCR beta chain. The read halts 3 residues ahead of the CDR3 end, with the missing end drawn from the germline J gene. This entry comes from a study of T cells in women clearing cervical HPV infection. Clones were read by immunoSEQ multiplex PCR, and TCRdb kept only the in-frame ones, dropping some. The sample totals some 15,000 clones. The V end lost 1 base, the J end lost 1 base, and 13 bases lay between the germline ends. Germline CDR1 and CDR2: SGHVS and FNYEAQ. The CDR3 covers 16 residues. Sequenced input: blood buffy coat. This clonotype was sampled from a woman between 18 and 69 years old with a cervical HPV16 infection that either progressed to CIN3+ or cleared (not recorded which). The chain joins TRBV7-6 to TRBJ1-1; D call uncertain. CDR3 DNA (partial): TGTGCCAGCAGCTTAGGAATTCCAAGCGGGAACACTGAA. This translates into CASSLGIPSGNTE. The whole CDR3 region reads CASSLGIPSGNTEAFF.